One sample yielded the 6 T cell receptor beta chains listed below, sequenced in a study of PD-L1 blockade in urothelial cancer. Generated by immunoSEQ multiplex PCR, the TCRdb table keeps only in-frame clones and is missing some. The repertoire holds 35,000 to 40,000 clones, with 82% as singletons. Source: PBMCs, taken around atezolizumab (anti-PD-L1) treatment. These receptors came from a man aged 55 to 70 with urothelial cancer.

The chain combines TRBV30 with TRBJ2-2; 7 bases fit TRBD1. CDR3 length: 13 residues. V was clipped by 5 bases and J by 4 bases; unmatched bases: 4. Germline assignment: CDR1 GTSNPN and CDR2 SVGIG (reference sequence). The CDR3 loop reads CAWATGSTGELFF. Here the CDR3 DNA reads TGTGCCTGGGCGACAGGGTCCACCGGGGAGCTGTTTTTT.

The chain joins TRBV11-2 to TRBJ2-5, with TRBD2 identical over 7 bases. The CDR3 runs 14 residues. CDR1 SGHAT and CDR2 FQNNGV come from the germline V gene. The trim removed 3 bases at V and 5 bases at J, leaving 6 bases unmatched. For the CDR3, the DNA is TGTGCCAGCAGCTTGGGAATCGGGGGGGAGACCCAGTACTTC. It yields the protein CASSLGIGGETQYF.

This clone was detected only once. The chain employs TRBV6-5 and TRBJ1-1, with 10 bases identical to TRBD1. This CDR3 region has 15 residues. Germline V gene lookup returns CDR1 MNHEY and CDR2 SVGAGI. Losses at the gene ends were 4 bases for V and 4 bases for J; bases not matched to a gene: 6. In nucleotides, the CDR3 is TGTGCCAGCAGTTCCCGGGACAGGGGTGGCACTGAAGCTTTCTTT. This translates into CASSSRDRGGTEAFF.

V and J are TRBV9 and TRBJ2-3; 13 positions agree with TRBD2. CDR1 and CDR2 (germline): SGDLS, YYNGEE. With 3 bases clipped from V and 0 bases from J, the junction kept 10 bases outside the gene matches. This CDR3 has 19 amino acids. CDR3 coding DNA: TGTGCCAGCAGCGAGACTAGCGGGGGGCCCGGGCTTAGCACAGATACGCAGTATTTT. It translates to CASSETSGGPGLSTDTQYF.

This sequence joins TRBV2 and TRBJ2-3; tentative D call: TRBD1 (6 bases). CDR3 length: 18 residues. Per germline, CDR1 SNHLY and CDR2 FYNNEI. Trimming cost V 0 bases and J 0 bases, with 16 bases left between them. Here the CDR3 reads CASSEAGAGAGSTDTQYF. As DNA, the CDR3 is TGTGCCAGCAGTGAAGCGGGAGCAGGGGCCGGGAGCACAGATACGCAGTATTTT.

This clone was observed a handful of times. The genes are TRBV7-9 and TRBJ2-3, with a tentative D call TRBD2 (5 bases). The CDR3 runs to 14 residues. Deletions cut 4 bases from V and 5 bases from J, with 13 bases between. Per germline, CDR1 SEHNR and CDR2 FQNEAQ (reference sequence). CDR3 nucleotides: TGTGCCAGCAGCTCACGGATCCGGGGAGATACGCAGTATTTT. This codes for CASSSRIRGDTQYF.